A single T cell receptor (beta chain) is shown here with its context. Its matching antigen is unknown. Libraries were prepared by immunoSEQ multiplex PCR; TCRdb keeps only in-frame clonotypes and omits some of them. This table holds tens of thousands of clones, approximately 89% found once. The sample is drawn from a study of OX40 agonist ivuxolimab in advanced cancers. V was pared by 7 bases and J by 5 bases, with 11 bases between. The germline V gene encodes CDR1 MNHEY and CDR2 SVGAGI. This CDR3 has 12 amino acids. Findings and caveats of the study: CD4+ and CD8+ blood T cells expanded clonally by week 6 at 0.1 to 3.0 mg/kg.

This sequence was found in an adult with an advanced solid tumor such as melanoma, head and neck, liver or kidney cancer. Sequenced here: CD4+ or CD8+ T cells sorted from blood, sampled in a trial of the OX40 agonist ivuxolimab. The chain employs TRBV6-5 and TRBJ1-1; D gene uncertain. CDR3 region: CASMNRRTEAFF. As DNA, the CDR3 is TGTGCCAGCATGAACCGAAGGACTGAAGCTTTCTTT.